This TCR beta chain emerged from a study of chemoradiotherapy in HPV16-positive cancers. The overall study: Candidate HPV-specific clones and shared TCR motifs came from two HPV16-positive patients. Notes on the study in general: For HPV16-positive patients, expanding HPV-responsive T cells associated with longer recurrence-free survival.

The CDR3 runs to 16 residues. The junction had 1 base not matched to a gene; V was cut back by 2 bases and J by 0 bases. Repertoires were sampled repeatedly during chemoradiotherapy. In its sample, this clone was seen once. Its target is not known. Generated by immunoSEQ multiplex PCR, the TCRdb table keeps only in-frame clones and is missing some. The data contain some 1,600 clones, about 81% of them singletons. This TCR was sampled from a human donor with HPV-associated anogenital cancer. The sample consisted of tumor tissue, taken from a patient who underwent chemoradiotherapy. The rearrangement joins TRBV23-1 to TRBJ2-2; TRBD1 matches 9 bases. TRBV23-1 is an ORF, and what it does is uncertain. The CDR3 region is CASSQRQGANTGELFF. CDR3 bases: TGCGCCAGCAGTCAAAGACAGGGGGCGAACACCGGGGAGCTGTTTTTT.